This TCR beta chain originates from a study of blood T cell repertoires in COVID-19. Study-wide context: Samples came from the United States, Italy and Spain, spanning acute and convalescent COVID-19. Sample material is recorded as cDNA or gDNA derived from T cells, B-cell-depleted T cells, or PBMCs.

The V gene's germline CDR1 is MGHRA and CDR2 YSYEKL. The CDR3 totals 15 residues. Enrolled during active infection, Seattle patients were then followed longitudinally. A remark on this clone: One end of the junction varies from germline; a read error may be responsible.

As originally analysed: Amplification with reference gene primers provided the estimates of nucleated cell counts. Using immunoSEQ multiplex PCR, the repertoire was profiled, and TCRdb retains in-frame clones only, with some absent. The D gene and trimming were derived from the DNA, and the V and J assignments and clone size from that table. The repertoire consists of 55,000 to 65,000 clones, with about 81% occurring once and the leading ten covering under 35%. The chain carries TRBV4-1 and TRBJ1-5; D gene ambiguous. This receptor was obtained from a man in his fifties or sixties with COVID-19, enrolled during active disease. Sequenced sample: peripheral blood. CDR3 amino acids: CASSLLLSSYQPQHF. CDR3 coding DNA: TGCGCCAGCAGCCTGCTGTTAAGTAGCTATCAGCCCCAGCATTTT.